The 6 T cell receptor beta chains presented below share a single source sample, sequenced in a study of blood T cell repertoires in COVID-19. Sequencing was performed with immunoSEQ multiplex PCR; in TCRdb, only in-frame clones are kept and a portion is missing. The profile shows 200,000 to 250,000 clones, over 75% of them singletons. Sequenced input: peripheral blood. The receptors originated from a man aged 45-65 years with COVID-19, enrolled during active disease.

A remark on this clone: Other DNA variants within this sample encode the same CDR3. The chain joins TRBV19 to TRBJ1-3; the D gene is possibly TRBD1 (5 bases). CDR3 size: 13 residues. Trimming cost V 5 bases and J 1 base, with 6 bases left between them. The germline CDR1 and CDR2 sequences are LNHDA and SQIVND (reference sequence). CDR3 in amino acids: CASSRGSGNTIYF. The CDR3 DNA reads as TGTGCCAGTAGTCGGGGGTCTGGAAACACCATATATTTT.

The rearrangement links TRBV10-3 to TRBJ2-2; 7 bases align to TRBD1. Germline trimming cut 8 bases from V and 3 bases from J; bases unmatched to any gene: 6. This CDR3 region has 14 residues. Germline loops: CDR1 ENHRY, CDR2 SYGVKD. DNA of the CDR3: TGTGCCATCTCTACAGGGGTGGACACCGGGGAGCTGTTTTTT. This encodes CAISTGVDTGELFF.

The genes are TRBV18 and TRBJ1-4; D is unresolved. Germline CDR1 is KGHSH and CDR2 is LQKENI. The CDR3 extends over 14 amino acids. V shed 2 bases and J shed 8 bases, with 12 bases lying between them. The chain's CDR3 is CASSPGGNREKLFF. The CDR3 DNA is TGTGCCAGCTCACCAGGAGGGAACAGAGAAAAACTGTTTTTT.

The chain links TRBV5-1 to TRBJ2-2; 9 bases line up with TRBD1. The CDR3 consists of 15 residues. Germline-derived CDR1 and CDR2 are SGHRS and YFSETQ. Losses at the gene ends were 0 bases for V and 6 bases for J; bases not matched to a gene: 3. In nucleotides, the CDR3 is TGCGCCAGCAGCTTGGGGACAGGGGTGTCCGGGGAGCTGTTTTTT. Translation gives CASSLGTGVSGELFF.

The chain carries TRBV20-1 and TRBJ1-4; 7 bases fit TRBD1. Germline V gene lookup returns CDR1 DFQATT and CDR2 SNEGSKA (reference sequence). Trimming took 3 bases from V and 3 from J; bases not matched to a gene: 4. The CDR3 has 14 amino acids. The CDR3 DNA sequence: TGCAGTGCTAGTACAGGGGCTGCTAATGAAAAACTGTTTTTT. Its protein is CSASTGAANEKLFF.

The J gene is TRBJ2-2, the V gene TRBV5-1, with a weak D call TRBD1 (6 bases). CDR3 length: 16 amino acids. The V gene's germline CDR1 is SGHRS and CDR2 YFSETQ. V shed 1 base and J shed 5 bases, with 15 bases lying between them. CDR3 bases: TGCGCCAGCAGCTTGTACAGGGAAGGGGGAACCGGGGAGCTGTTTTTT. Translation: CASSLYREGGTGELFF.